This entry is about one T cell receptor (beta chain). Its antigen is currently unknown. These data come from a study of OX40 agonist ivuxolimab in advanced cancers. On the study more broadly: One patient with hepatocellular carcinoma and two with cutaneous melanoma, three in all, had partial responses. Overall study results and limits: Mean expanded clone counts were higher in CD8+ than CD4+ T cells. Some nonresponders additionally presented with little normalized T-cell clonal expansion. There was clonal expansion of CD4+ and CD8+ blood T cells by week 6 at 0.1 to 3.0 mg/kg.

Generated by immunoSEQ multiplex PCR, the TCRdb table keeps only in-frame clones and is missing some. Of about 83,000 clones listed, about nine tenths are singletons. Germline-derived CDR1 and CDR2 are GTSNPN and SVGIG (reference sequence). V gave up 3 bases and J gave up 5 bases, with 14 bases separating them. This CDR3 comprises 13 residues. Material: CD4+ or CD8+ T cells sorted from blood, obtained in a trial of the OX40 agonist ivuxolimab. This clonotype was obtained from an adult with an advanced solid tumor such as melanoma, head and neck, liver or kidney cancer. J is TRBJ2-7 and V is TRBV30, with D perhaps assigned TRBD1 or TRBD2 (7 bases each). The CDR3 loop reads CAWSRGGGDEQYF. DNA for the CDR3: TGTGCCTGGAGCAGGGGGGGCGGGGACGAGCAGTACTTC.